This T cell receptor beta chain was documented in a study of blood T cell repertoires in COVID-19. On the study more broadly: PBMCs, B-cell-depleted T cells, or T cells provided the cDNA or gDNA that made up the material.

Authors' analysis steps: Amplification with reference gene primers provided the estimates of nucleated cell counts. The method was immunoSEQ multiplex PCR; TCRdb's version includes in-frame clones alone and lacks a portion of them. D and trimming come from the DNA, and the V and J calls and clone size come from that table. In the table there are under 130,000 clones, 85% to 90% of which are singletons. V was clipped by 4 bases and J by 7 bases, with 21 bases between them. Germline loops: CDR1 SGHDT, CDR2 YYEEEE. The CDR3 runs to 15 residues. Sequenced sample: peripheral blood. The chain employs TRBV5-6 and TRBJ2-7; possible D gene TRBD2, 6 bases. The receptor comes from a woman older than 75 with acute or convalescent COVID-19. The CDR3 loop reads CASSPRGLLVGEQYF. CDR3 nucleotides: TGTGCCAGCAGCCCCCGGGGACTTCTGGTTGGGGAGCAGTACTTC.